These 6 T cell receptor beta chains share one sample of origin, sequenced in a study of human T cells and chemical hapten exposure. Described time point: pre-sensitization, week 0. Treatment denoted: therapeutic diphenylcyclopropenone sensitization with weekly scalp DPC. TCRdb reprocessed the RACE reads via MiXCR and lists one record per CDR3 protein. In the table there are 85,000 to 120,000 distinct CDR3 sequences, less than 15% of which are singletons. Sequencing was performed on whole blood, taken in connection with sensitization to the hapten diphenylcyclopropenone (DPC). These receptors were taken from a woman in her 50s with alopecia areata. Some clones in this sample may be carry-over from other donors' samples.

In its sample, this clonotype was seen a few times. The chain is built from TRBV18 and TRBJ2-5; D not certain. Between the trimmed V and J ends, which lost 6 bases and 3 bases, there was a span of 11 bases. Germline CDR1 and CDR2: KGHSH and LQKENI. The CDR3 is made up of 13 amino acids. As DNA, the CDR3 is TGTGCCAGCTCGCCTACAGAGAAAGAGACCCAGTACTTC. Its translation: CASSPTEKETQYF.

In DNA, the CDR3 is TGTGCCAGCAGCCCGAGGGGGGGCTTGGGAACAGATACGCAGTATTTT. Its translation: CASSPRGGLGTDTQYF. This sequence joins TRBV7-2 and TRBJ2-3; D perhaps matches TRBD2 (7 bases). CDR1 and CDR2 (germline): SGHTA, FQGNSA. The ends were cut back, 5 bases at V and 3 bases at J, with 18 bases in the middle. The CDR3 has 16 amino acids.

This chain connects TRBV9 to TRBJ1-1; D might be TRBD1 (5 bases). Per the germline V gene, CDR1 is SGDLS and CDR2 is YYNGEE. V gave up 6 bases and J gave up 0 bases, with 12 bases separating them. The CDR3 extends over 14 amino acids. CDR3 DNA: TGTGCCAGCAAACGGGGCAGTATGAACACTGAAGCTTTCTTT. Amino acids: CASKRGSMNTEAFF.

The rearrangement links TRBV5-1 to TRBJ1-1; 8 bases match TRBD1. V lost 3 bases and J lost 0; bases outside the gene matches: 7. Germline CDR1 reads SGHRS; CDR2 reads YFSETQ. The CDR3 runs 16 residues. This CDR3 is CASSSEPTGVNTEAFF. CDR3 bases: TGCGCCAGCAGCTCCGAGCCGACAGGGGTGAACACTGAAGCTTTCTTT.

This clonotype occurred many times. The V gene is TRBV20-1, the J gene TRBJ2-5, with no clear D. Germline V gives CDR1 DFQATT, CDR2 SNEGSKA (reference sequence). V gave up 6 bases and J gave up 0 bases, with 11 bases separating them. The CDR3 is 13 residues long. The CDR3 loop is CSALHTNQETQYF. In DNA form, the CDR3 reads TGCAGTGCACTTCACACGAACCAAGAGACCCAGTACTTC.

The chain couples TRBV5-6 to TRBJ1-5; D might be TRBD1 (6 bases). This CDR3 comprises 14 residues. Germline CDR1 and CDR2: SGHDT and YYEEEE. Trimming took off 4 bases at V and 3 bases at J, with 11 bases between the two ends. Written as DNA, the CDR3 is TGTGCCAGCAGCGGGGGCCCCCTCAATCAGCCCCAGCATTTT. This codes for CASSGGPLNQPQHF.